The present T cell receptor beta chain was sequenced within a study of OX40 agonist ivuxolimab in advanced cancers. The method was immunoSEQ multiplex PCR; TCRdb's version includes in-frame clones alone and lacks a portion of them. This sample yields under 60,000 clones, of which approximately 86% are seen a single time; roughly 12% belongs to the top ten. In germline, CDR1 is SGHVS, CDR2 FQNEAQ. The CDR3 runs 14 residues. V dropped 1 base and J dropped 4 bases, with 10 bases sitting between them. The sample consisted of CD4+ or CD8+ T cells sorted from blood, taken in a trial of the OX40 agonist ivuxolimab. The chain uses TRBV7-8 and TRBJ2-5; D possibly corresponds to TRBD1 (6 bases). The TCR was taken from an adult with an advanced solid tumor such as melanoma, head and neck, liver or kidney cancer. CDR3 amino acids: CASSLVGAPETQYF. In DNA form, the CDR3 reads TGTGCCAGCAGCTTAGTGGGGGCGCCAGAGACCCAGTACTTC.